In this sample, the clone carrying this T cell receptor beta chain turned up a few times. The antigen is not known. The V gene lost 2 bases and the J gene lost 0 bases, with 13 bases spanning the gap. The CDR3 is made up of 15 amino acids. From germline, CDR1 is GTSNPN and CDR2 SVGIG (reference sequence). Template material for amplifying TCR beta CDR3 regions consisted of RNA transcripts. The HTBI set primed first-round TCR CDR3 RT-PCR. TCRdb independently ran MiXCR on the multiplex PCR reads; one entry per CDR3 protein. Among about 210,000 distinct CDR3 sequences, roughly 17% were seen once, and the ten largest hold 50%. These data are taken from a study of T cells in Graves' hyperthyroidism and ophthalmopathy. Overall study findings and caveats: Most clonotypes expanded in the thyroid (above 0.001) were also present in blood.

This clonotype originated in a man aged 50 or older with Graves' hyperthyroidism. J is TRBJ1-2 and V is TRBV30; TRBD1 is a possible D gene (5 bases). Sequenced: blood. The CDR3 protein is CAWSPRGTANYGYTF. The CDR3 DNA reads TGTGCCTGGAGTCCCCGCGGGACCGCTAACTATGGCTACACCTTC.